The 31 T cell receptor beta chains presented below share a single source sample, sequenced in a study of cytomegalovirus exposure and HLA in healthy donors. Primers for the PCR totalled 60 Vbeta and 13 Jbeta. Sequencing used immunoSEQ multiplex PCR; TCRdb keeps in-frame clones, though not all of them. The table has roughly 130,000 clones, 8% to 9.5% seen once. Sequencing was performed on PBMCs. Receptor source: a man aged 35 to 55 in good health and CMV-seronegative.

The chain recombines TRBV4-3 with TRBJ1-1; 7 nucleotides line up with TRBD1. The ends lost 1 base at V and 11 bases at J; junction bases unmatched: 10. The CDR3 is 14 amino acids. CDR1 and CDR2 (germline): LGHNA, YSLEER. The CDR3, as DNA: TGCGCCAGCAGCCAAGCTTTGAAGGGGGCGAGGGCTTTCTTT. Its translation is CASSQALKGARAFF.

This clone was observed a few times. The J gene is TRBJ2-1, the V gene TRBV4-1; 9 bases agree with TRBD2. Germline V CDR1 and CDR2: MGHRA, YSYEKL. J was trimmed by 4 bases and V by 3 bases; bases with no gene match: 4. This CDR3 contains 15 residues. The CDR3 loop is CASSHSSGEYNEQFF. The CDR3 nucleotides read TGCGCCAGCAGCCACTCTAGCGGGGAGTACAATGAGCAGTTCTTC.

CDR3 amino acids: CASSETGNLNSPLHF. In DNA form, the CDR3 reads TGTGCCAGTAGCGAGACAGGGAACCTTAATTCACCCCTCCACTTT. The gene calls are TRBV19 and TRBJ1-6; 7 bases agree with TRBD1. CDR1 and CDR2 (germline): LNHDA, SQIVND (reference sequence). The CDR3 extends over 15 amino acids. V lost 6 bases to trimming and J lost 6 bases; unmatched junction nucleotides: 8.

This clone was seen more than once but under ten times. The chain carries TRBV6-1 and TRBJ1-1; 9 bases agree with TRBD1. V was pared by 3 bases and J by 7 bases, with 6 bases of the junction left unmatched. This CDR3 comprises 14 residues. Per germline, CDR1 MNHNS and CDR2 SASEGT. CDR3 in DNA: TGTGCCAGCAGTGAGGACAGGGGTTCGATTGAAGCTTTCTTT. As protein: CASSEDRGSIEAFF.

The rearrangement uses TRBV5-6 and TRBJ1-1, with D tentatively TRBD1 (5 bases). V was trimmed by 0 bases and J by 9 bases, leaving 15 bases between them. The CDR3 has 14 amino acids. Germline assignment: CDR1 SGHDT and CDR2 YYEEEE. This CDR3 reads CASSLGGDGAKAFF. DNA of the CDR3: TGTGCCAGCAGCTTGGGGGGGGACGGCGCTAAAGCTTTCTTT. Using reference TRBV5-6 and TRBJ1-1 for the parts outside the CDR3, the full variable domain is DAGVTQSPTHLIKTRGQQVTLRCSPKSGHDTVSWYQQALGQGPQFIFQYYEEEERQRGNFPDRFSGHQFPNYSSELNVNALLLGDSALYLCASSLGGDGAKAFFGQGTRLTVV.

The V and J genes are TRBV5-4 and TRBJ2-1; 14 bases align to TRBD2. Trimming took 4 bases from V and 4 from J; bases not matched to a gene: 4. Looked up from germline, CDR1 is SGHNT and CDR2 is YYREEE (reference sequence). The CDR3 has 16 amino acids. CDR3 amino acids: CASSPRTSGGYNEQFF. As DNA, the CDR3 is TGTGCCAGCAGCCCCAGGACTAGCGGGGGGTACAATGAGCAGTTCTTC.

The genes are TRBV5-1 and TRBJ2-3, with 10 bases identical to TRBD1. This CDR3 has 16 amino acids. V lost 5 bases to trimming and J lost 6 bases; unmatched junction nucleotides: 12. Per the germline V gene, CDR1 is SGHRS and CDR2 is YFSETQ. The CDR3 sequence: CASRPRGTGVGDTQYF. The CDR3 nucleotides read TGCGCCAGCAGGCCGCGGGGGACAGGGGTTGGCGATACGCAGTATTTT.

This clone was seen only a few times. A read error may account for a junction end that differs from germline. The CDR3 region is CASTQRGGDTEAFF. The DNA of the CDR3 is TGTGCCAGCACCCAAAGGGGGGGTGATACTGAAGCTTTCTTT. This chain uses TRBV4-2 with TRBJ1-1; D might be TRBD1 (6 bases). In germline, CDR1 is LGHNA, CDR2 YNFKEQ. This CDR3 has 14 amino acids.

V usage is TRBV6-1 and J usage is TRBJ1-5, with TRBD1 identical over 10 bases. The J segment lost 3 bases and the V segment lost 0 bases, leaving 5 bases of the junction unmatched. From germline, CDR1 is MNHNS and CDR2 SASEGT. There are 17 residues in the CDR3. The CDR3 protein is CASSEAGTGAINQPQHF. CDR3 DNA: TGTGCCAGCAGTGAAGCAGGGACAGGGGCGATCAATCAGCCCCAGCATTTT.

This clone turned up a few times. The rearrangement links TRBV27 to TRBJ2-5, with a tentative D call TRBD1 (7 bases). Between the trimmed V and J ends, which lost 2 bases and 5 bases, there was a span of 9 bases. This CDR3 region has 13 residues. CDR1 and CDR2 (germline): MNHEY, SMNVEV (reference sequence). CDR3 DNA sequence: TGTGCCAGCAGTTTACAGGGGGGCGAGACCCAGTACTTC. Protein sequence: CASSLQGGETQYF.

The genes are TRBV9 and TRBJ1-1, with 9 bases lining up with TRBD1. Germline V lookup: CDR1 SGDLS, CDR2 YYNGEE. With V trimmed by 4 bases and J by 5 bases, 6 bases remained unmatched. This CDR3 spans 14 amino acids. CDR3 nucleotide sequence: TGTGCCAGCAGCTTCACAGGGGGCGATACTGAAGCTTTCTTT. Protein sequence: CASSFTGGDTEAFF. The whole variable domain, remainder taken from reference TRBV9 and TRBJ1-1, is DSGVTQTPKHLITATGQRVTLRCSPRSGDLSVYWYQQSLDQGLQFLIQYYNGEERAKGNILERFSAQQFPDLHSELNLSSLELGDSALYFCASSFTGGDTEAFFGQGTRLTVV.

This clone was seen a few times. V gene TRBV6-5 combines with J gene TRBJ2-4; no firm D call. Trimming stripped 5 bases from V and 7 bases from J, with 18 bases between. The CDR3 sequence is 15 residues long. Germline V lookup: CDR1 MNHEY, CDR2 SVGAGI. Here the CDR3 reads CASSPARAAGNIQYF. CDR3 DNA: TGTGCCAGCAGTCCCGCCCGAGCAGCCGGGAACATTCAGTACTTC.

The chain joins TRBV11-1 to TRBJ2-1; TRBD2 agrees at 10 bases. CDR3 length: 15 amino acids. The J segment lost 5 bases and the V segment lost 2 bases, leaving 3 bases of the junction unmatched. Per the germline V gene, CDR1 is SGHAT and CDR2 is FQDESV (reference sequence). The chain's CDR3 is CASSLLSGGDNEQFF. The CDR3 DNA is TGTGCCAGCAGCTTATTGAGCGGGGGGGACAATGAGCAGTTCTTC.

The V call is TRBV6-5, the J call TRBJ2-7, with 8 bases lining up with TRBD1. The V and J ends lost 5 bases and 2 bases, in that order; junction bases with no gene match: 5. This CDR3 spans 14 amino acids. CDR1 and CDR2 from the germline V gene are MNHEY and SVGAGI. The CDR3 region has the DNA TGTGCCAGCAGTGAAACAGGGGGAACCTACGAGCAGTACTTC. Protein product: CASSETGGTYEQYF.

The rearrangement joins TRBV5-1 to TRBJ1-1; possible D gene TRBD1, 6 bases. The CDR3 has 13 residues. V lost 2 bases to trimming and J lost 8 bases, with 13 bases between them. Germline V gives CDR1 SGHRS, CDR2 YFSETQ. CDR3 amino acids: CASSLGGLREAFF. In DNA, the CDR3 is TGCGCCAGCAGCTTAGGGGGTTTGCGCGAAGCTTTCTTT.

The CDR3 sequence is CASSLGESYEQYF. The CDR3 DNA reads TGTGCCAGCAGCTTGGGAGAATCCTACGAGCAGTACTTC. The rearrangement links TRBV5-4 to TRBJ2-5; D remains ambiguous. The J call is uncertain, as TRBJ2-7 better fits the DNA end. Germline assignment: CDR1 SGHNT and CDR2 YYREEE (reference sequence). The CDR3 extends over 13 amino acids.

This clone was recorded a few times. The J gene is TRBJ2-5, the V gene TRBV14; 8 bases match TRBD2. CDR3 length: 14 amino acids. Germline trimming cut 3 bases from V and 2 bases from J; bases unmatched to any gene: 2. Germline values: CDR1 SGHDN, CDR2 FVKESK. The CDR3 sequence is CASSHGTRQETQYF. CDR3 coding DNA: TGTGCCAGCAGCCATGGGACTAGGCAAGAGACCCAGTACTTC.

The V and J genes are TRBV19 and TRBJ1-1, with TRBD1 as a possible D gene (6 bases). Trimming left V 4 bases short and J 5 bases short, with 14 bases between. CDR3 length: 14 amino acids. The V gene's germline CDR1 is LNHDA and CDR2 SQIVND (reference sequence). CDR3: CASSTGRGRTEAFF. DNA of the CDR3: TGTGCCAGTAGTACTGGCAGGGGTAGGACTGAAGCTTTCTTT.

This chain joins TRBV11-2 and TRBJ1-6; the D gene is possibly TRBD1 (5 bases). Between the trimmed V and J ends, which lost 1 base and 0 bases, there was a span of 7 bases. The CDR3 is made up of 16 amino acids. CDR1 is SGHAT and CDR2 is FQNNGV in the germline V gene. The DNA for the CDR3 is TGTGCCAGCAGCTTAGTAGACAGCTCCTATAATTCACCCCTCCACTTT. Amino acid sequence: CASSLVDSSYNSPLHF.

This clone was seen only once. The chain recombines TRBV7-7 with TRBJ2-1, with 9 bases that match TRBD2. With V trimmed by 4 bases and J by 10 bases, 11 bases remained unmatched. The CDR3 consists of 15 residues. CDR1 and CDR2 from the germline V gene are SSHAT and FNYEAQ (reference sequence). The CDR3 region is CASSSGTSPITEQFF. The CDR3 DNA sequence: TGTGCCAGCAGCTCGGGGACTAGCCCCATTACGGAGCAGTTCTTC.

The J gene is TRBJ1-2, the V gene TRBV7-6; 8 bases are shared with TRBD1. The junction had 3 bases not matched to a gene; V was cut back by 3 bases and J by 6 bases. This CDR3 is built from 13 residues. Germline loops: CDR1 SGHVS, CDR2 FNYEAQ. DNA for the CDR3: TGTGCCAGCAGCTTTATCAGGGGGCATGGCTACACCTTC. It encodes CASSFIRGHGYTF.

This clone has only a few counts. This sequence joins TRBV5-1 and TRBJ1-1; D is perhaps TRBD1 (5 bases). V was pared by 0 bases and J by 1 base, with 7 bases between. This CDR3 has 14 residues. Per germline, CDR1 SGHRS and CDR2 YFSETQ. This CDR3 is CASSLDRTNTEAFF. The DNA of the CDR3 is TGCGCCAGCAGCTTGGACAGGACGAACACTGAAGCTTTCTTT.

This clone has just a few counts. The J gene is TRBJ2-3, the V gene TRBV19, with D possibly matching TRBD2 (5 bases). The CDR3 extends over 15 amino acids. CDR1 and CDR2 (germline): LNHDA, SQIVND (reference sequence). V was trimmed by 3 bases and J by 4 bases, leaving 14 bases between them. The chain's CDR3 is CASSIQLGLADTQYF. The CDR3 DNA reads TGTGCCAGTAGTATTCAACTAGGGTTGGCAGATACGCAGTATTTT.

This clone was seen only a few times. The rearrangement uses TRBV6-1 and TRBJ2-3; TRBD2 aligns across 12 bases. Trimming at V came to 3 bases and at J to 4 bases, leaving 5 bases not matched to a gene. The CDR3 is made up of 16 amino acids. CDR1 is MNHNS and CDR2 is SASEGT in the germline V gene. This CDR3 is CASSETSGGGADTQYF. The CDR3 DNA reads as TGTGCCAGCAGTGAGACTAGCGGGGGCGGGGCAGATACGCAGTATTTT.

This clone was observed a handful of times. J is TRBJ2-1 and V is TRBV6-5; 13 nucleotides agree with TRBD2. The V gene end was trimmed by 7 bases and the J gene end by 7 bases; junction bases not matched to a gene: 7. Germline values: CDR1 MNHEY, CDR2 SVGAGI. The CDR3 contains 15 residues. CDR3 region: CASKPTSGGKNEQFF. As DNA, the CDR3 is TGTGCCAGCAAACCGACTAGCGGGGGGAAAAATGAGCAGTTCTTC.

This clone was found a few times. V gene TRBV19 combines with J gene TRBJ1-4; tentatively, D is TRBD1 (6 bases). Germline assignment: CDR1 LNHDA and CDR2 SQIVND (reference sequence). This CDR3 is built from 15 residues. V was trimmed by 7 bases and J by 3 bases, leaving 15 bases between them. The CDR3 sequence is CASTRDTTANEKLFF. The CDR3 DNA is TGTGCCAGTACCCGGGACACCACGGCTAATGAAAAACTGTTTTTT. The full variable domain, in which reference TRBV19 and TRBJ1-4 provide the parts outside the CDR3, is DGGITQSPKYLFRKEGQNVTLSCEQNLNHDAMYWYRQDPGQGLRLIYYSQIVNDFQKGDIAEGYSVSREKKESFPLTVTSAQKNPTAFYLCASTRDTTANEKLFFGSGTQLSVL.

This clone showed up just a few times. The chain joins TRBV30 to TRBJ2-5, with no clear D. The assigned J gene may be wrong: the sequence end matches TRBJ2-7 better. CDR1 and CDR2 (germline): GTSNPN, SVGIG (reference sequence). This CDR3 has 13 amino acids. The CDR3, as DNA: TGTGCCTGGAGCTCAGGCTTGTCCTACGAGCAGTACTTC. Translation gives CAWSSGLSYEQYF.

This clone was counted a few times. The chain recombines TRBV7-8 with TRBJ1-1; 7 nucleotides agree with TRBD1. There are 15 residues in the CDR3. Germline V gene lookup returns CDR1 SGHVS and CDR2 FQNEAQ. J gave up 1 base and V 5 bases, and 7 bases lay outside the gene matches. CDR3 loop: CASSVFQGENTEAFF. The CDR3 nucleotides read TGTGCCAGCAGCGTATTTCAGGGGGAGAACACTGAAGCTTTCTTT.

This rearrangement joins TRBV4-1 to TRBJ2-1; weak D call: TRBD2 (6 bases). Germline assignment: CDR1 MGHRA and CDR2 YSYEKL. V lost 2 bases, J lost 5 bases, and 13 bases lay in between. CDR3 length: 15 residues. The CDR3 loop reads CASSQHRGSDNEQFF. CDR3 bases: TGCGCCAGCAGCCAACACCGGGGGTCCGACAATGAGCAGTTCTTC.

A few counts support this clone. The chain combines TRBV29-1 with TRBJ2-7; tentative D call: TRBD2 (5 bases). CDR1 is SQVTM and CDR2 is ANQGSEA in the germline V gene. Trimming cost V 4 bases and J 0 bases, with 7 bases left between them. The CDR3 length is 12 residues. The DNA of the CDR3 is TGCAGCGTTGGAGGGAGCTCCTACGAGCAGTACTTC. As protein: CSVGGSSYEQYF.

This clone has only a few counts. The chain uses TRBV9 and TRBJ1-5, with D uncertain. Germline-derived CDR1 and CDR2 are SGDLS and YYNGEE. This CDR3 spans 15 amino acids. V gave up 4 bases and J gave up 10 bases, with 21 bases separating them. The CDR3 sequence is CASSPHRESEGPQHF. CDR3 bases: TGTGCCAGCAGCCCTCACCGGGAAAGCGAGGGACCCCAGCATTTT.